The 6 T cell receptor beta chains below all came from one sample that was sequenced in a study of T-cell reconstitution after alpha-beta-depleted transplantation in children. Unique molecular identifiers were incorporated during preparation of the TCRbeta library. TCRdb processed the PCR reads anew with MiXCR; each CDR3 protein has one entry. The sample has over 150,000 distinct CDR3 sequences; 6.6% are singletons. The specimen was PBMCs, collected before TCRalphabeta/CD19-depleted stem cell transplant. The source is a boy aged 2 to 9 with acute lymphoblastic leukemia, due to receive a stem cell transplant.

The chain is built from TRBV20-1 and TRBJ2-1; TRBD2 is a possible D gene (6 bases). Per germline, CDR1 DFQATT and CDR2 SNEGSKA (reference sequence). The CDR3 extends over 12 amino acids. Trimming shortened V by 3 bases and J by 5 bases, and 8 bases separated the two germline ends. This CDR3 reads CSARGLNNEQFF. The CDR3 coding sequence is TGCAGTGCTAGGGGACTTAACAATGAGCAGTTCTTC.

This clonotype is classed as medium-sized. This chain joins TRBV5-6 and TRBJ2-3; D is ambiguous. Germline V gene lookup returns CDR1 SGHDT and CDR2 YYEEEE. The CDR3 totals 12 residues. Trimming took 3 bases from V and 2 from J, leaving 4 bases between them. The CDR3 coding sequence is TGTGCCAGCAGCTACAACACAGATACGCAGTATTTT. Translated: CASSYNTDTQYF. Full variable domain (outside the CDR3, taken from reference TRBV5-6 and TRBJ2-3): DAGVTQSPTHLIKTRGQQVTLRCSPKSGHDTVSWYQQALGQGPQFIFQYYEEEERQRGNFPDRFSGHQFPNYSSELNVNALLLGDSALYLCASSYNTDTQYFGPGTRLTVL.

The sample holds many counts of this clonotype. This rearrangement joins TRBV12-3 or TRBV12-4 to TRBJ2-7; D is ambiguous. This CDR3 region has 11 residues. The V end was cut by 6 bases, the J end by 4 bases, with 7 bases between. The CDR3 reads CASSSQYEQYF. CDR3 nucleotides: TGTGCCAGCAGCTCCCAATACGAGCAGTACTTC.

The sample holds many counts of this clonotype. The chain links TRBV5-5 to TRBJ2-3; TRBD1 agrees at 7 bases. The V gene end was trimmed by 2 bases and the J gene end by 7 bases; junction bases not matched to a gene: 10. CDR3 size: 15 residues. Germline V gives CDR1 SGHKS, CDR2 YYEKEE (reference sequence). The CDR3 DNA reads TGTGCCAGCAGCTTCCCCGGGACAGAAACAAATACGCAGTATTTT. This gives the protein CASSFPGTETNTQYF.

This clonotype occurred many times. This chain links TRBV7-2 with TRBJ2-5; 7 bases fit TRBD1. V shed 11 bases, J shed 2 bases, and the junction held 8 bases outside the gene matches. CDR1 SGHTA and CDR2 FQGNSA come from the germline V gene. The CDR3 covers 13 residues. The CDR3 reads CASSRDRQETQYF. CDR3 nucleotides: TGTGCCTCGTCCCGGGACAGACAAGAGACCCAGTACTTC. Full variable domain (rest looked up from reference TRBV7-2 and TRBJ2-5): GAGVSQSPSNKVTEKGKDVELRCDPISGHTALYWYRQSLGQGLEFLIYFQGNSAPDKSGLPSDRFSAERTGGSVSTLTIQRTQQEDSAVYLCASSRDRQETQYFGPGTRLLVL.

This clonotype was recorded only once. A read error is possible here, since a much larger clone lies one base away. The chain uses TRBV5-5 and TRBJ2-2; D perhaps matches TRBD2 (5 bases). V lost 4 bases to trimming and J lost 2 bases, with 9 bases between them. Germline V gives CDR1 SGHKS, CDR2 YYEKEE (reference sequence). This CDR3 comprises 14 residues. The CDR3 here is CASSPGVNTGELFF. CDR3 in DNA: TGTGCCAGCAGCCCCGGGGTCAACACCGGGGAGCTGTTTTTT. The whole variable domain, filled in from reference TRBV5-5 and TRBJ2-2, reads DAGVTQSPTHLIKTRGQQVTLRCSPISGHKSVSWYQQVLGQGPQFIFQYYEKEERGRGNFPDRFSARQFPNYSSELNVNALLLGDSALYLCASSPGVNTGELFFGEGSRLTVL.